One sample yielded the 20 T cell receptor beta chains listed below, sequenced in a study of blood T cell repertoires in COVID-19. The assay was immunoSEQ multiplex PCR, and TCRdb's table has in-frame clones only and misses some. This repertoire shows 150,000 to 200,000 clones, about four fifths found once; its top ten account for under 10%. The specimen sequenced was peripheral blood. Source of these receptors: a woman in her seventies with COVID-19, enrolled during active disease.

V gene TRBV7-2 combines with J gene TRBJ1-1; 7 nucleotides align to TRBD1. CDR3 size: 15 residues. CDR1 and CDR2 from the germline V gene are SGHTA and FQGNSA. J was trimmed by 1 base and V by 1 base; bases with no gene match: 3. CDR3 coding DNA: TGTGCCAGCAGCTTAGAAGGGGGCGGGAACACTGAAGCTTTCTTT. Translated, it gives CASSLEGGGNTEAFF.

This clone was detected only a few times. As DNA, the CDR3 is TGTGCCAGCAGCCCCAGTCTAGCGGGAGTCGGCGAGCAGTACTTC. It specifies CASSPSLAGVGEQYF. The rearrangement links TRBV7-7 to TRBJ2-7, with TRBD2 identical over 10 bases. V shed 5 bases and J 6 bases; nucleotides not matched to a gene: 10. CDR3 length: 15 amino acids. The V gene's germline CDR1 is SSHAT and CDR2 FNYEAQ (reference sequence).

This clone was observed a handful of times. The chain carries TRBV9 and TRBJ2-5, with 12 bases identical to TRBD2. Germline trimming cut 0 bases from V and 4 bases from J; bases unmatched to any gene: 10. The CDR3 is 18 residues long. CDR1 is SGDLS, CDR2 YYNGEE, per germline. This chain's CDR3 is CASSVDLAGGPSRETQYF. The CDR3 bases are TGTGCCAGCAGCGTAGACCTAGCGGGAGGGCCCTCGAGAGAGACCCAGTACTTC.

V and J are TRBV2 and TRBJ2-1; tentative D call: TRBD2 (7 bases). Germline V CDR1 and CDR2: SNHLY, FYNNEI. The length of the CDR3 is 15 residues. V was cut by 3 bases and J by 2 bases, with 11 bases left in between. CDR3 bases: TGTGCCAGCAGTGATGCGGGGGCCCCCTACAATGAGCAGTTCTTC. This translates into CASSDAGAPYNEQFF.

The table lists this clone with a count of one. The CDR3 coding sequence is TGTGCCACCAGCCAAGGGTTTGGGGGAGGGCCATTCGACAATGAGCAGTTCTTC. Translation: CATSQGFGGGPFDNEQFF. V is TRBV24-1 and J is TRBJ2-1; 7 positions agree with TRBD2. With V trimmed by 7 bases and J by 5 bases, 19 bases remained unmatched. Looked up from germline, CDR1 is KGHDR and CDR2 is SFDVKD. The CDR3 contains 18 residues.

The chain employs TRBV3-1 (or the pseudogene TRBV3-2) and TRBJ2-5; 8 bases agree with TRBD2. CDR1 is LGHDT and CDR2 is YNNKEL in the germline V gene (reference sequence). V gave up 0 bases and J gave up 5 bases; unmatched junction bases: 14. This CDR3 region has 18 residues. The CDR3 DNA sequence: TGTGCCAGCAGCCAAGATAGCACTAGCGGACTGCCGGCGGAGACCCAGTACTTC. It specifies CASSQDSTSGLPAETQYF.

The CDR3 DNA sequence: TGCAGCGTACCCCCTGGGCAGGCCCGGCTGGGGGGATATGGCTACACCTTC. Translated: CSVPPGQARLGGYGYTF. The chain is built from TRBV29-1 and TRBJ1-2; possibly TRBD1 for D (5 bases). Germline CDR1 reads SQVTM; CDR2 reads ANQGSEA. V lost 6 bases, J lost 5 bases, and 28 bases lay in between. The CDR3 runs to 17 residues.

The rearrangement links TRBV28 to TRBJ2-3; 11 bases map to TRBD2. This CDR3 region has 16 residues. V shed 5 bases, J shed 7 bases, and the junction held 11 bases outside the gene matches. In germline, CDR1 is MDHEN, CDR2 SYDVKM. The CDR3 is CASSLDAGTSGNTQYF. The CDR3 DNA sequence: TGTGCCAGCAGTCTCGACGCCGGGACTAGCGGAAATACGCAGTATTTT.

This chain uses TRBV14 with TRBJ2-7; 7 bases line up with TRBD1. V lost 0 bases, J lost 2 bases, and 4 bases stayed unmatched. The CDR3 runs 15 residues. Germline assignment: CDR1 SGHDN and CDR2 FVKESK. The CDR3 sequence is CASSQDKGQTYEQYF. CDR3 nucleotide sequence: TGTGCCAGCAGCCAAGATAAGGGACAGACCTACGAGCAGTACTTC.

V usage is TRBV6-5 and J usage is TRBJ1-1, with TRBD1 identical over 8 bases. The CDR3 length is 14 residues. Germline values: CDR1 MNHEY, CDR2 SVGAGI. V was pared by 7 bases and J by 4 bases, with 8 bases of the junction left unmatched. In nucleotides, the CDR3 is TGTGCCAGCATCTCCAGGGGGCTGGTCACTGAAGCTTTCTTT. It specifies CASISRGLVTEAFF.

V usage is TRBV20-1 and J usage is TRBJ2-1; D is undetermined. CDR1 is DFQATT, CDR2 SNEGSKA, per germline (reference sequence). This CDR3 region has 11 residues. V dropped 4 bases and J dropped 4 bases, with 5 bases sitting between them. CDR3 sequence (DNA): TGCAGTGCTAAAGCGTACAATGAGCAGTTCTTC. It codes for CSAKAYNEQFF.

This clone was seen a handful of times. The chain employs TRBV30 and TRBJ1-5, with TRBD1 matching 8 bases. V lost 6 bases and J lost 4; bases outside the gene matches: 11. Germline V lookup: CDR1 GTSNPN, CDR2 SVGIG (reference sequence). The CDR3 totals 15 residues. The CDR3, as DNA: TGTGCCTGTTCTTTTGGACAGGGCAAGAATCAGCCCCAGCATTTT. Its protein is CACSFGQGKNQPQHF. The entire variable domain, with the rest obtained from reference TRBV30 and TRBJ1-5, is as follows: SQTIHQWPATLVQPVGSPLSLECTVEGTSNPNLYWYRQAAGRGLQLLFYSVGIGQISSEVPQNLSASRPQDRQFILSSKKLLLSDSGFYLCACSFGQGKNQPQHFGDGTRLSIL.

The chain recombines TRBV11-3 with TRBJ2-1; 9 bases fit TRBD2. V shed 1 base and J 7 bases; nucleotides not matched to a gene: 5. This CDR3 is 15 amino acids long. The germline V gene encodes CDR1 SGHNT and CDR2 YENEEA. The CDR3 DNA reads TGTGCCAGCAGCTTAGCTAGCGGGGTTGGTAATGAGCAGTTCTTC. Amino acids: CASSLASGVGNEQFF.

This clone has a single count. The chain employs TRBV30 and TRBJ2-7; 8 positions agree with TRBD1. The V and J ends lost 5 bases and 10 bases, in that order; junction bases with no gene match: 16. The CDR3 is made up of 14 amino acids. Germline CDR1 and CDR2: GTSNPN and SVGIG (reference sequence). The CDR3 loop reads CAWAQGTGSKVQYF. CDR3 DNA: TGTGCCTGGGCTCAGGGGACAGGTAGTAAAGTCCAGTACTTC.

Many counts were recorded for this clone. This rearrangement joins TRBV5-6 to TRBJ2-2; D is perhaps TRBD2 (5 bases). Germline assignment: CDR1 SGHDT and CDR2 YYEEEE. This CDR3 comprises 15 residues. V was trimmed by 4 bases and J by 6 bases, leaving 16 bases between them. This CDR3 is CASSQGPGRAGELFF. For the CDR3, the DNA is TGTGCCAGCAGCCAAGGCCCGGGAAGGGCCGGGGAGCTGTTTTTT.

CDR3 coding DNA: TGTGCCAGCGGGCTGATAGCGGGAGACGAGCAGTTCTTC. This sequence encodes CASGLIAGDEQFF. V and J are TRBV28 and TRBJ2-1, with 9 bases fitting TRBD2. Losses at the gene ends were 8 bases for V and 10 bases for J; bases not matched to a gene: 9. The CDR3 has 13 amino acids. Germline V gives CDR1 MDHEN, CDR2 SYDVKM.

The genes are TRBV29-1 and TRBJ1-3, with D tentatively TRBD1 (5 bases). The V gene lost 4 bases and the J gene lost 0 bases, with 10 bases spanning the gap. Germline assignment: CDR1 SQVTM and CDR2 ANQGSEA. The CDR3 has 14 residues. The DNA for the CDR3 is TGCAGCGTTGGGGGACTGGACTCTGGAAACACCATATATTTT. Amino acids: CSVGGLDSGNTIYF.

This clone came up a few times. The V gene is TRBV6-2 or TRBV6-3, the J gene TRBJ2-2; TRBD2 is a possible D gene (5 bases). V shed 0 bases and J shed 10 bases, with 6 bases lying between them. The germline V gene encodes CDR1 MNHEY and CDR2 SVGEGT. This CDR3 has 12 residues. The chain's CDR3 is CASSYSRAELFF. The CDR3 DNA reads TGTGCCAGCAGTTACTCGAGGGCGGAGCTGTTTTTT.

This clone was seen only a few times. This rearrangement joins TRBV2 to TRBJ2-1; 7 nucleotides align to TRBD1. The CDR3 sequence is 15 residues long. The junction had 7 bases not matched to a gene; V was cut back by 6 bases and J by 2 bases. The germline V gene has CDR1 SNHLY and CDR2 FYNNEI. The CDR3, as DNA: TGTGCCAGCAGGCGACAGGGAGTCACCTACAATGAGCAGTTCTTC. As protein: CASRRQGVTYNEQFF. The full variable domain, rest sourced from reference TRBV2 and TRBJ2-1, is EPEVTQTPSHQVTQMGQEVILRCVPISNHLYFYWYRQILGQKVEFLVSFYNNEISEKSEIFDDQFSVERPDGSNFTLKIRSTKLEDSAMYFCASRRQGVTYNEQFFGPGTRLTVL.

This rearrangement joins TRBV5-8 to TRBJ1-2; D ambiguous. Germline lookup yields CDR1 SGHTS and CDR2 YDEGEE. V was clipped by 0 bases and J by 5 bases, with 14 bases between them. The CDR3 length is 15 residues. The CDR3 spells CASSLVVNKAYGYTF. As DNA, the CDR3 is TGTGCCAGCAGCTTGGTGGTCAATAAAGCTTATGGCTACACCTTC. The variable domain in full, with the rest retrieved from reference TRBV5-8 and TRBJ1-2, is EAGVTQSPTHLIKTRGQQATLRCSPISGHTSVYWYQQALGLGLQFLLWYDEGEERNRGNFPPRFSGRQFPNYSSELNVNALELEDSALYLCASSLVVNKAYGYTFGSGTRLTVV.